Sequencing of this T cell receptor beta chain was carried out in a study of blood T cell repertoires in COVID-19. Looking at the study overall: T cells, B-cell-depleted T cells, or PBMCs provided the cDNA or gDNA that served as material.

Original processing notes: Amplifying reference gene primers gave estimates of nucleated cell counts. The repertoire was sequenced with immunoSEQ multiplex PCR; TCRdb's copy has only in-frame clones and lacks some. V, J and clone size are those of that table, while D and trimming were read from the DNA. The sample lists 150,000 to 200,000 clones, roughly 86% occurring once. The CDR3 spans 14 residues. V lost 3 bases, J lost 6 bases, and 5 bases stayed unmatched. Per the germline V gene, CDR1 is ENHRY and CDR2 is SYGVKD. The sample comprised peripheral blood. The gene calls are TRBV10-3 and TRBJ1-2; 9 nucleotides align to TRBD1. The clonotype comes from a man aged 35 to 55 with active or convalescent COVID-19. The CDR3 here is CAISDGQGYNGYTF. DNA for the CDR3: TGTGCCATCAGTGATGGACAGGGGTATAATGGCTACACCTTC.